This T cell receptor (beta chain) was observed in a study of early T cells in non-severe SARS-CoV-2 infection (dated by TCRdb to 2020 to 2022). Regarding the complete study: Because TCR sequencing relied on bulk RNA taken from unsorted whole blood, pairing of alpha and beta chains was not possible. Study-wide findings and limitations: VDJdb matching was skewed toward anti-spike CD8 responses and likely underestimated virus-specific expansions, missing private and CD4 specificities.

The study was a case-control design nested within a healthcare worker cohort in London, UK, with weekly nasopharyngeal swab PCR tests and blood sampling. Healthcare workers were recruited between 23 and 31 March 2020, during the week of the UK lockdown, and were followed weekly for up to roughly 15 weeks. Receptors were amplified or captured by 5' RACE. TCRdb shows the sequencer as NextSeq 500. The TCR library protocol attached unique molecular identifiers to individual cDNA molecules to correct for sequencing error and PCR bias. Sequencing covered both TCR alpha and beta chains, and within each sample the abundances of alpha and beta sequences were tightly co-correlated. In the source study's methods: V gene, J gene and CDR3 annotation of TCR sequences was performed with Decombinator V4. Expanded TCRs were defined as changing significantly between any two time points under a Poisson model with p below 0.0001. TCR abundances were normalised to the total number of TCRs sequenced per sample and were expressed as counts per million. MAIT TCRs were defined by TRAV1-2 paired with TRAJ12, TRAJ20 or TRAJ33, and iNKT TCRs by TRAV10 paired with TRAJ18. VDJdb, accessed on 1 November 2021, was searched for TCRs annotated for CMV, EBV and SARS-CoV-2, and TCRs annotated for more than one antigen were excluded. TCRdb reprocessing: public reads trimmed at Q25 with fastp, clones called with MiXCR, in-frame beta chains kept. CDR3 protein duplicates are merged, each entry listing the most common genes and DNA. The V and J calls come from TCRdb's annotation, not from the publication. Across this sample there are 15,000 to 25,000 distinct CDR3 sequences, with roughly 4.3% seen only once. Together, the top ten hold 7.2% of the sample.

V and J lose 0 bases and 2 bases, and a span of 7 bases separates them. The germline V gene encodes CDR1 MNHEY and CDR2 SVGAGI. The CDR3 contains 14 residues, cysteine and phenylalanine counted. Only the CDR3 DNA stays, 42 bases, in frame from base 1. Many counts were recorded for this clonotype. Its recognized antigen is unknown. Base qualities were left out, and no much larger clone turns up one base away. The sample comprised whole blood. Here the chain combines TRBV6-5 and TRBJ1-1, with the D gene not clear enough to name. The sequence came from an adult who was a healthcare worker with PCR-confirmed SARS-CoV-2 infection or an uninfected control (not recorded which). The DNA sequence follows: TGTGCCAGCAGTTACTCTGCCTTTAACACTGAAGCTTTCTTT. It translates as CASSYSAFNTEAFF.